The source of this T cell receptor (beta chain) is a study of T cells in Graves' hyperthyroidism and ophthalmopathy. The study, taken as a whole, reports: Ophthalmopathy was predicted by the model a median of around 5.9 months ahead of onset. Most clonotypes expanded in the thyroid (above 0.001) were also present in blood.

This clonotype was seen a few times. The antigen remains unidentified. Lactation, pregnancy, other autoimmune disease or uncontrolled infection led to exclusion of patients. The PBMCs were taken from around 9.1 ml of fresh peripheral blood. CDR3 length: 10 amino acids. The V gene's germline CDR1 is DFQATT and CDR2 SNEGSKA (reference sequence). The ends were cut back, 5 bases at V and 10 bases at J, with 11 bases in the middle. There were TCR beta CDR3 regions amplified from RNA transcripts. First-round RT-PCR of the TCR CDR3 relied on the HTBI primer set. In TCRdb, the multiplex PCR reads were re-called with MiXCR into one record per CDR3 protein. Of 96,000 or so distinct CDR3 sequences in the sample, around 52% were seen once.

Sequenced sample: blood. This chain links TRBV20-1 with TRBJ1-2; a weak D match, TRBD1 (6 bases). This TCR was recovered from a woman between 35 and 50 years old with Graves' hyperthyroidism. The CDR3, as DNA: TGCAGTGCTGGAGGACAGACCTACACCTTC. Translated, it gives CSAGGQTYTF.